One sample yielded the 28 T cell receptor beta chains listed below, sequenced in a study of CD8 T cells in ankylosing spondylitis. Study-level findings and limits: Apparently characteristic of ankylosing spondylitis blood was a TCR beta motif (about eight highly homologous variants).

No antigen is known for these receptors. From the 5' RACE reads, TCRdb called clonotypes with MiXCR, one entry per CDR3 protein. The table lists a few hundred thousand distinct CDR3 sequences, 20% to 25% of them singletons. Sequences were obtained from blood, either unsorted or a sorted T cell fraction (not recorded which). The source is a male donor with ankylosing spondylitis.

This clonotype appeared a few times. This rearrangement joins TRBV25-1 to TRBJ2-3; 11 positions agree with TRBD1. This CDR3 comprises 17 residues. Germline V gives CDR1 MGHDK, CDR2 SYGVNS. V was clipped by 3 bases and J by 2 bases; unmatched bases: 7. The CDR3 is CASSEDRGLGITDTQYF. The CDR3 DNA sequence: TGTGCCAGCAGTGAGGACAGGGGGCTCGGAATCACAGATACGCAGTATTTT.

This chain joins TRBV11-2 and TRBJ2-6; perhaps TRBD1 as D (6 bases). The ends were cut back, 4 bases at V and 0 bases at J, with 13 bases in the middle. The CDR3 length is 17 residues. CDR1 is SGHAT and CDR2 is FQNNGV in the germline V gene. CDR3 sequence reads: CASSWTEGLSGANVLTF. The CDR3 DNA follows: TGTGCCAGCAGCTGGACAGAGGGGCTCTCTGGGGCCAACGTCCTGACTTTC.

The gene calls are TRBV7-9 and TRBJ2-3; no firm D call. Germline CDR1 reads SEHNR; CDR2 reads FQNEAQ (reference sequence). Trimming took off 8 bases at V and 2 bases at J, with 8 bases between the two ends. The CDR3 runs to 12 residues. The CDR3, as DNA: TGTGCCAGCGGGGTGGTCACAGATACGCAGTATTTT. This translates into CASGVVTDTQYF.

In its sample, this clonotype was seen a few times. The rearrangement uses TRBV9 and TRBJ2-2; 7 bases line up with TRBD1. J lost 4 bases, V lost 4 bases, and 7 bases had no gene match. CDR3 size: 15 residues. Looked up from germline, CDR1 is SGDLS and CDR2 is YYNGEE. The CDR3 here is CASSFQTGSTGELFF. The CDR3 nucleotides are TGTGCCAGCAGCTTTCAGACAGGGTCCACCGGGGAGCTGTTTTTT.

This clonotype was counted only a few times. The gene calls are TRBV5-1 and TRBJ2-1; D gene unclear. The CDR3 has 14 amino acids. Germline lookup yields CDR1 SGHRS and CDR2 YFSETQ. The V and J ends lost 0 bases and 4 bases respectively, with 8 bases between them. For the CDR3, the DNA is TGCGCCAGCAGCTTGGACAGAGCGTACAATGAGCAGTTCTTC. This codes for CASSLDRAYNEQFF.

This clonotype has only a few counts. V and J are TRBV12-3 or TRBV12-4 and TRBJ2-1; D may be TRBD2 (5 bases). V dropped 7 bases and J dropped 7 bases, with 23 bases sitting between them. There are 16 residues in the CDR3. The CDR3, as DNA: TGTGCCAGCACCTCATCCTCGGGTGGGGAGACGAATGAGCAGTTCTTC. Protein sequence: CASTSSSGGETNEQFF.

This chain uses TRBV4-2 with TRBJ2-7; 10 positions match TRBD2. The CDR3 spans 16 residues. The V gene end was trimmed by 0 bases and the J gene end by 4 bases; junction bases not matched to a gene: 6. CDR1 is LGHNA and CDR2 is YNFKEQ in the germline V gene. For the CDR3, the DNA is TGTGCCAGCAGCCAAGATCTAGCGGGAGAGGTATACGAGCAGTACTTC. This gives the protein CASSQDLAGEVYEQYF.

This clonotype was counted only a few times. The chain employs TRBV14 and TRBJ1-2; D remains ambiguous. Germline V gives CDR1 SGHDN, CDR2 FVKESK. V lost 0 bases and J lost 7, with 6 bases in between. The CDR3 is 12 amino acids. The CDR3 DNA reads as TGTGCCAGCAGCCAAGATCTGCGTGGCTACACCTTC. Its protein is CASSQDLRGYTF.

The V and J genes are TRBV18 and TRBJ1-4; D is unresolved. The V end lost 7 bases, the J end lost 0 bases, and 6 bases lay between the germline ends. CDR1 KGHSH and CDR2 LQKENI come from the germline V gene. The CDR3 has 13 residues. The CDR3 DNA is TGTGCCAGCTGCCCCGCAACTAATGAAAAACTGTTTTTT. Translating it yields CASCPATNEKLFF.

About this clonotype itself: Mismatch with germline at one junction end may stem from a read error. V gene TRBV10-3 combines with J gene TRBJ1-2; tentative D call: TRBD1 (5 bases). The CDR3 length is 15 residues. Germline values: CDR1 ENHRY, CDR2 SYGVKD. The CDR3 nucleotides read TGTGCCATCAGTGAGTCCAGGGCTGATAACTATGGCGACACCTTC. It encodes CAISESRADNYGDTF.

This clonotype was counted only a few times. This chain links TRBV5-1 with TRBJ2-7, with 11 bases that match TRBD1. CDR3 length: 17 amino acids. V lost 0 bases, J lost 5 bases, and 10 bases stayed unmatched. In germline, CDR1 is SGHRS, CDR2 YFSETQ. The CDR3 is CASSLEFRDRGKNEQYF. CDR3 in DNA: TGCGCCAGCAGCTTGGAATTTAGGGACAGGGGGAAGAACGAGCAGTACTTC.

This clonotype was detected only a few times. This sequence joins TRBV12-3 or TRBV12-4 and TRBJ2-1; 9 nucleotides match TRBD2. The V segment lost 3 bases and the J segment 1 base; nucleotides outside the gene matches: 7. The CDR3 runs 17 residues. DNA of the CDR3: TGTGCCAGCAGTTTTCCCCAAGCGGGAGGATCCTACAATGAGCAGTTCTTC. This sequence encodes CASSFPQAGGSYNEQFF.

V gene TRBV6-2 or TRBV6-3 combines with J gene TRBJ2-7; 11 nucleotides line up with TRBD2. The CDR3 is 16 residues long. Trimming at V came to 6 bases and at J to 5 bases, leaving 12 bases not matched to a gene. CDR1 is MNHEY, CDR2 SVGEGT, per germline. CDR3 amino acids: CASRRYTSGRTDEQYF. DNA for the CDR3: TGTGCCAGCAGACGCTATACTAGCGGGAGAACCGACGAGCAGTACTTC.

V gene TRBV18 combines with J gene TRBJ2-1; D perhaps matches TRBD2 (5 bases). Per the germline V gene, CDR1 is KGHSH and CDR2 is LQKENI. The CDR3 runs to 13 residues. V was cut by 2 bases and J by 13 bases, with 15 bases left in between. The CDR3 sequence: CASSPLVAAVQFF. CDR3 DNA: TGTGCCAGCTCACCATTAGTCGCAGCGGTTCAGTTCTTC.

This clonotype was counted a few times. The chain recombines TRBV9 with TRBJ1-3, with D possibly being TRBD1 (5 bases). Per the germline V gene, CDR1 is SGDLS and CDR2 is YYNGEE. The V gene lost 0 bases and the J gene lost 2 bases, with 9 bases spanning the gap. CDR3 length equals 15 residues. DNA for the CDR3: TGTGCCAGCAGCGTAGACGGGGGGACTGGAAACACCATATATTTT. This translates into CASSVDGGTGNTIYF.

This chain joins TRBV5-1 and TRBJ2-5, with a possible D match to TRBD1 (5 bases). The CDR3 consists of 15 residues. The germline gives CDR1 SGHRS, CDR2 YFSETQ. The germline V and J ends were trimmed by 3 bases and 5 bases, with 17 bases remaining between them. The CDR3 is CASSWGLGGVETQYF. The CDR3 coding sequence is TGCGCCAGCAGCTGGGGCCTCGGTGGAGTCGAGACCCAGTACTTC.

V gene TRBV3-1 combines with J gene TRBJ2-7, with 11 bases aligning to TRBD2. This CDR3 spans 14 amino acids. The germline CDR1 and CDR2 sequences are LGHDT and YNNKEL (reference sequence). J lost 5 bases, V lost 7 bases, and 7 bases had no gene match. The CDR3 DNA is TGTGCCAGCATTCGACTAGCGGGATTTCACGAGCAGTACTTC. Protein sequence: CASIRLAGFHEQYF.

This clonotype appeared a few times. The chain couples TRBV24-1 to TRBJ1-5, with unresolved D. The CDR3 has 12 amino acids. Germline CDR1 is KGHDR and CDR2 is SFDVKD. Trimming pared 4 bases from V and 9 bases from J, leaving 9 bases between. The CDR3 DNA sequence: TGTGCCACCAGTGAAAAATGGGGGCCCCAGCATTTT. It specifies CATSEKWGPQHF.

This clonotype has more than one count but fewer than ten. The rearrangement links TRBV7-3 to TRBJ2-1; D is uncertain. V lost 0 bases and J 9 bases, leaving 6 bases between the germline ends. The CDR3 covers 12 residues. In germline, CDR1 is SGHTA, CDR2 FQGTGA. The CDR3 coding sequence is TGTGCCAGCAGCTTAACGGGCCGTGAGCAGTTCTTC. Residues: CASSLTGREQFF.

The chain carries TRBV12-3 or TRBV12-4 and TRBJ1-2; 7 bases are a match to TRBD1. Germline trimming cut 3 bases from V and 7 bases from J; bases unmatched to any gene: 8. This CDR3 comprises 14 residues. The CDR3 coding sequence is TGTGCCAGCAGTTTGACGAGGACAGGAGGTGGCTACACCTTC. It yields the protein CASSLTRTGGGYTF.

This chain links TRBV7-2 with TRBJ2-1; 9 bases fit TRBD2. In germline, CDR1 is SGHTA, CDR2 FQGNSA. The CDR3 has 16 residues. V lost 4 bases and J lost 4; bases outside the gene matches: 8. As DNA, the CDR3 is TGTGCCAGCAGCTCTGTCGCGGGAGGGATGTACAATGAGCAGTTCTTC. Translation gives CASSSVAGGMYNEQFF.

The chain combines TRBV29-1 with TRBJ2-5; TRBD2 aligns across 9 bases. V lost 4 bases to trimming and J lost 5 bases; unmatched junction nucleotides: 2. CDR1 is SQVTM and CDR2 is ANQGSEA in the germline V gene. CDR3 length equals 12 residues. Here the CDR3 reads CSVVAGGETQYF. CDR3 in DNA: TGCAGCGTTGTTGCGGGAGGGGAGACCCAGTACTTC.

The chain carries TRBV29-1 and TRBJ2-1, with 10 bases that match TRBD2. The CDR3 runs to 15 residues. V shed 4 bases and J 4 bases; nucleotides not matched to a gene: 7. Germline CDR1 SQVTM, CDR2 ANQGSEA. CDR3 in DNA: TGCAGCGTTGTTCCTAGCGGGAGTCTATACAATGAGCAGTTCTTC. Residues: CSVVPSGSLYNEQFF.

This clonotype showed up just a few times. This sequence joins TRBV5-4 and TRBJ2-7, with 7 bases that match TRBD2. CDR1 and CDR2 (germline): SGHNT, YYREEE (reference sequence). The CDR3 length is 16 residues. With 4 bases clipped from V and 0 bases from J, the junction kept 10 bases outside the gene matches. CDR3 coding DNA: TGTGCCAGCAGCCCGGGGGTAGCGGGTGACTCCTACGAGCAGTACTTC. The encoded protein is CASSPGVAGDSYEQYF. The full variable domain, its missing parts supplied by reference TRBV5-4 and TRBJ2-7, is ETGVTQSPTHLIKTRGQQVTLRCSSQSGHNTVSWYQQALGQGPQFIFQYYREEENGRGNFPPRFSGLQFPNYSSELNVNALELDDSALYLCASSPGVAGDSYEQYFGPGTRLTVT.

The chain couples TRBV20-1 to TRBJ1-4, with 8 bases fitting TRBD1. Per the germline V gene, CDR1 is DFQATT and CDR2 is SNEGSKA (reference sequence). The CDR3 is 16 amino acids. V was pared by 5 bases and J by 1 base, with 9 bases of the junction left unmatched. Written as DNA, the CDR3 is TGCAGTGCTTACCGCGCAGACAGGGGAACTAATGAAAAACTGTTTTTT. It translates to CSAYRADRGTNEKLFF.

V usage is TRBV27 and J usage is TRBJ1-2, with 8 bases lining up with TRBD1. The CDR3 is made up of 14 amino acids. V lost 2 bases, J lost 5 bases, and 4 bases stayed unmatched. CDR1 and CDR2 from the germline V gene are MNHEY and SMNVEV (reference sequence). CDR3 amino acids: CASSLRQGTYGYTF. The CDR3 region has the DNA TGTGCCAGCAGTTTACGACAGGGGACATATGGCTACACCTTC.

This chain joins TRBV20-1 and TRBJ2-3; D is possibly TRBD2 (5 bases). Trimming cost V 0 bases and J 4 bases, with 11 bases left between them. CDR1 and CDR2 (germline): DFQATT, SNEGSKA (reference sequence). The CDR3 length is 14 residues. CDR3: CSARDFPSPDTQYF. As DNA, the CDR3 is TGCAGTGCTAGAGATTTTCCTAGCCCAGATACGCAGTATTTT.

CDR3 DNA: TGTGCCAGCAGTAAACCCCCGCACACAGATACGCAGTATTTT. This codes for CASSKPPHTDTQYF. The chain employs TRBV12-3 or TRBV12-4 and TRBJ2-3, with D unclear. This CDR3 spans 14 amino acids. Trimming removed 5 bases at V and 2 bases at J, with 11 bases between.